This entry lists 19 T cell receptor beta chains sequenced from one sample in a study of beta chain features in type 1 diabetes. Overall study results and limits: TCRB CDR3s were moderately but significantly shorter in Type 1 diabetes patients in all four CD4+ subsets.

Reverse transcribing all isolated RNA meant expressed TCRB transcripts were sequenced. Libraries were prepared by immunoSEQ multiplex PCR; TCRdb keeps only in-frame clonotypes and omits some of them. The table lists about 160,000 clones, 7% to 9% of them singletons. No antigens are known for them. Sequences were obtained from central memory CD4+ T cells from blood. These receptors were collected from a young man with type 1 diabetes.

This clone has a handful of counts. The V call is TRBV5-1, the J call TRBJ2-5, with TRBD2 matching 7 bases. Trimming cost V 4 bases and J 7 bases; bases outside gene matches: 4. CDR1 is SGHRS and CDR2 is YFSETQ in the germline V gene. The CDR3 sequence is 12 residues long. CDR3 amino acids: CASSAERGTQYF. The CDR3 DNA sequence: TGCGCCAGCAGCGCGGAGCGGGGGACCCAGTACTTC. Filled out from reference TRBV5-1 and TRBJ2-5, the complete variable domain reads KAGVTQTPRYLIKTRGQQVTLSCSPISGHRSVSWYQQTPGQGLQFLFEYFSETQRNKGNFPGRFSGRQFSNSRSEMNVSTLELGDSALYLCASSAERGTQYFGPGTRLLVL.

The chain couples TRBV5-6 to TRBJ2-1, with D tentatively TRBD1 (5 bases). Trimming pared 4 bases from V and 1 base from J, leaving 12 bases between. This CDR3 has 15 amino acids. Germline CDR1 SGHDT, CDR2 YYEEEE. Written as DNA, the CDR3 is TGTGCCAGCAGCCCCCGACAGAAATCCTACAATGAGCAGTTCTTC. Translating it yields CASSPRQKSYNEQFF.

The chain couples TRBV5-1 to TRBJ2-7; TRBD1 matches at 8 bases. Germline V gives CDR1 SGHRS, CDR2 YFSETQ. The CDR3 sequence is 13 residues long. Trimming removed 5 bases from V and 3 bases from J; junction bases left unmatched: 4. As DNA, the CDR3 is TGCGCCAGCAGAAACACAGGGGGCTACGAGCAGTACTTC. Amino acid sequence: CASRNTGGYEQYF.

The chain links TRBV2 to TRBJ1-1, with D perhaps TRBD1 (6 bases). The CDR3 sequence is 11 residues long. V lost 7 bases, J lost 4 bases, and 7 bases lay in between. Germline lookup yields CDR1 SNHLY and CDR2 FYNNEI. CDR3 sequence: CASKGGTEAFF. The CDR3 region has the DNA TGTGCCAGCAAAGGGGGCACTGAAGCTTTCTTT.

This clone was seen more than once but under ten times. The V and J genes are TRBV5-1 and TRBJ1-1, with TRBD1 identical over 7 bases. V lost 4 bases and J lost 3; bases outside the gene matches: 3. The germline gives CDR1 SGHRS, CDR2 YFSETQ. The CDR3 consists of 13 residues. In DNA form, the CDR3 reads TGCGCCAGCAGCCGAACAGGGGACACTGAAGCTTTCTTT. It encodes CASSRTGDTEAFF.

V usage is TRBV6-1 and J usage is TRBJ1-2; no clear D gene. V dropped 6 bases and J dropped 3 bases, with 11 bases sitting between them. This CDR3 is built from 13 residues. The germline V gene has CDR1 MNHNS and CDR2 SASEGT. The CDR3 loop is CASSLDSDYGYTF. The CDR3 DNA reads as TGTGCCAGCAGCCTCGACTCTGACTATGGCTACACCTTC.

The chain employs TRBV29-1 and TRBJ2-7; 10 bases agree with TRBD2. Trimming cost V 5 bases and J 5 bases; bases outside gene matches: 6. Germline V CDR1 and CDR2: SQVTM, ANQGSEA. The CDR3 is 13 residues long. CDR3: CSVFGLAGDEQYF. Here the CDR3 DNA reads TGCAGCGTTTTTGGGCTAGCGGGAGACGAGCAGTACTTC.

This clone came up a few times. V usage is TRBV9 and J usage is TRBJ2-1; maybe TRBD2 (5 bases). The CDR3 length is 15 residues. V was pared by 0 bases and J by 8 bases, with 15 bases between. CDR1 and CDR2 (germline): SGDLS, YYNGEE. The DNA for the CDR3 is TGTGCCAGCAGCGTAGTTGCAGCGGTTTTGGATGAGCAGTTCTTC. Residues: CASSVVAAVLDEQFF.

The chain couples TRBV28 to TRBJ1-5; D is possibly TRBD1 (6 bases). This CDR3 spans 14 amino acids. Trimming pared 10 bases from V and 4 bases from J, leaving 17 bases between. Germline V CDR1 and CDR2: MDHEN, SYDVKM. Written as DNA, the CDR3 is TGTGCCACCCGGCGGGGGAGGGGGAATCAGCCCCAGCATTTT. This sequence encodes CATRRGRGNQPQHF.

The J gene is TRBJ2-7, the V gene TRBV7-2; 9 nucleotides line up with TRBD1. Germline CDR1 SGHTA, CDR2 FQGNSA. The CDR3 covers 13 residues. V gave up 6 bases and J gave up 2 bases; unmatched junction bases: 2. In nucleotides, the CDR3 is TGTGCCAGCAGAGGACAGGGGACCTACGAGCAGTACTTC. As protein: CASRGQGTYEQYF. Full variable domain (outside the CDR3, taken from reference TRBV7-2 and TRBJ2-7): GAGVSQSPSNKVTEKGKDVELRCDPISGHTALYWYRQSLGQGLEFLIYFQGNSAPDKSGLPSDRFSAERTGGSVSTLTIQRTQQEDSAVYLCASRGQGTYEQYFGPGTRLTVT.

In this sample, this clone turned up a few times. The chain joins TRBV11-3 to TRBJ1-3; D not resolved. V lost 6 bases and J lost 1, with 13 bases in between. The CDR3 sequence is 15 residues long. Germline V gene sequence: CDR1 SGHNT, CDR2 YENEEA. CDR3: CASRSVARSGNTIYF. The CDR3 DNA sequence: TGTGCCAGCAGGTCGGTGGCGAGGTCTGGAAACACCATATATTTT. The full variable domain, with the rest looked up from reference TRBV11-3 and TRBJ1-3, is EAGVVQSPRYKIIEKKQPVAFWCNPISGHNTLYWYLQNLGQGPELLIRYENEEAVDDSQLPKDRFSAERLKGVDSTLKIQPAELGDSAVYLCASRSVARSGNTIYFGEGSWLTVV.

The chain recombines TRBV25-1 with TRBJ1-2, with D perhaps TRBD1 (5 bases). CDR1 and CDR2 from the germline V gene are MGHDK and SYGVNS. There are 13 residues in the CDR3. Trimming stripped 3 bases from V and 8 bases from J, with 13 bases between. The CDR3 loop reads CASSERGGGGYTF. Here the CDR3 DNA reads TGTGCCAGCAGTGAGCGGGGCGGGGGGGGCTACACCTTC.

The chain has TRBV27 and TRBJ1-1; TRBD1 agrees at 12 bases. There are 14 residues in the CDR3. Germline assignment: CDR1 MNHEY and CDR2 SMNVEV (reference sequence). V was pared by 5 bases and J by 6 bases, with 4 bases of the junction left unmatched. CDR3 region: CASSRGQGAAEAFF. DNA for the CDR3: TGTGCCAGCAGTCGGGGACAGGGGGCCGCTGAAGCTTTCTTT.

The chain couples TRBV4-1 to TRBJ2-3, with 7 bases aligning to TRBD2. CDR3 length equals 14 residues. V was pared by 3 bases and J by 3 bases, with 3 bases of the junction left unmatched. Germline assignment: CDR1 MGHRA and CDR2 YSYEKL. In DNA, the CDR3 is TGCGCCAGCAGCCACCCCGGGGGGACAGATACGCAGTATTTT. It translates to CASSHPGGTDTQYF.

This clone was detected ten times or more. V is TRBV29-1 and J is TRBJ2-3; a possible D gene is TRBD2 (5 bases). Germline assignment: CDR1 SQVTM and CDR2 ANQGSEA. The CDR3 sequence is 15 residues long. V lost 5 bases, J lost 0 bases, and 15 bases lay in between. CDR3 amino acids: CSVRNIATSTDTQYF. The CDR3 bases are TGCAGCGTTCGCAATATAGCGACCAGCACAGATACGCAGTATTTT.

This clone was observed at least ten times. This sequence joins TRBV29-1 and TRBJ2-7, with TRBD2 as a possible D gene (6 bases). Germline V gives CDR1 SQVTM, CDR2 ANQGSEA. This CDR3 region has 12 residues. The V end lost 7 bases, the J end lost 7 bases, and 17 bases lay between the germline ends. CDR3 coding DNA: TGCAGCGCCGGTCGTAAAGCGGGTGAGCAGTACTTC. It encodes CSAGRKAGEQYF.

The V and J genes are TRBV7-9 and TRBJ2-1, with a weak D call TRBD2 (6 bases). Looked up from germline, CDR1 is SEHNR and CDR2 is FQNEAQ (reference sequence). The CDR3 has 14 amino acids. Trimming stripped 5 bases from V and 5 bases from J, with 13 bases between. CDR3 residues: CASSPGGTHNEQFF. Here the CDR3 DNA reads TGTGCCAGCAGCCCTGGGGGGACTCACAATGAGCAGTTCTTC.

This chain joins TRBV28 and TRBJ2-6, with D perhaps matching TRBD2 (5 bases). The CDR3 is 16 residues long. Between the trimmed V and J ends, which lost 5 bases and 4 bases, there was a span of 15 bases. Per germline, CDR1 MDHEN and CDR2 SYDVKM. In DNA, the CDR3 is TGTGCCAGCAGTGGGCCCGCCGGGAACGGGGCCAACGTCCTGACTTTC. This encodes CASSGPAGNGANVLTF.

The V call is TRBV5-1, the J call TRBJ2-7; tentatively, D is TRBD2 (5 bases). Germline V gene sequence: CDR1 SGHRS, CDR2 YFSETQ. The CDR3 contains 14 residues. Trimming left V 1 base short and J 3 bases short, with 11 bases between. The CDR3 region is CASSLSTSGYEQYF. CDR3 sequence (DNA): TGCGCCAGCAGCTTGAGTACTAGTGGCTACGAGCAGTACTTC.